The rows below give T cell receptor beta chains drawn from one sample of a study of tumor-infiltrating lymphocytes in glioblastoma multiforme. TCRdb analysed the multiplex PCR reads with MiXCR anew, one entry per CDR3 protein. The sample consists of 25,000 to 40,000 distinct CDR3 sequences, about 64% of them appearing once. What was sequenced was brain tumor tissue. These TCRs come from a male donor with glioblastoma. CDR3s include the opening cysteine and the closing phenylalanine or tryptophan. The D gene is left open where the match is weak. Clone sizes are given selectively: once, few, many, or a class where the clone is expanded.

many	TRBJ2-1	NA	TRBV6-5	CASSPFPLNNEQFF	TGTGCCAGCAGTCCTTTCCCGCTCAACAATGAGCAGTTCTTC
NA	TRBJ1-2	NA	TRBV10-3	CAVSGTGMNYGYTF	TGTGCCGTCAGTGGAACCGGGATGAACTATGGCTACACCTTC
many	TRBJ2-1	TRBD2	TRBV29-1	CSVEGLAGGRNEQFF	TGCAGCGTTGAGGGACTAGCGGGAGGTCGGAATGAGCAGTTCTTC
many	TRBJ2-7	TRBD1	TRBV6-1	CASSVRDSYEQYF	TGTGCCAGCAGTGTCCGGGACAGCTACGAGCAGTACTTC
many	TRBJ2-3	TRBD1	TRBV7-8	CASSYGQVTDTQYF	TGTGCCAGCAGCTACGGACAGGTCACAGATACGCAGTATTTT
many	TRBJ2-2	NA	TRBV10-3	CANGRENTGELFF	TGTGCCAATGGCAGGGAGAACACCGGGGAGCTGTTTTTT
NA	TRBJ2-7	NA	TRBV19	CANRVIRDSYEQYF	TGTGCCAATAGGGTTATTCGGGACTCCTACGAGCAGTACTTC
NA	TRBJ2-1	NA	TRBV5-6	CASSSYLWTEYNEQFF	TGTGCCAGTAGCTCCTACCTTTGGACGGAGTACAATGAGCAGTTCTTC
once	TRBJ2-2	NA	TRBV11-2	CASSPKAWGARTGELFF	TGTGCCAGCAGCCCCAAGGCCTGGGGCGCCCGTACCGGGGAGCTGTTTTTT
NA	TRBJ2-1	TRBD2	TRBV5-1	CASSLVLADYNEQFF	TGCGCCAGCAGCTTGGTCCTAGCGGACTACAATGAGCAGTTCTTC
medium-sized	TRBJ2-3	NA	TRBV6-6	CASRRQGIPDTQYF	TGTGCCAGCAGACGGCAGGGAATCCCAGATACGCAGTATTTT
NA	TRBJ1-1	NA	TRBV4-2	CAISWDLNTEAFF	TGTGCCATCAGCTGGGACTTGAACACTGAAGCTTTCTTT
NA	TRBJ1-2	TRBD1	TRBV11-2	CASSSYWTGIGGYTF	TGTGCCAGTAGCTCATACTGGACAGGAATCGGTGGCTACACCTTC